This T cell receptor (beta chain) appears in the sequencing data of a study of blood T cell repertoires in COVID-19 (dated by TCRdb to the early 2020s). With respect to the entire study: The collaborator samples originated in the United States, Italy and Spain and spanned the acute and convalescent phases of COVID-19. The material from the prospective study consisted of cDNA or gDNA derived from T cells, B-cell-depleted T cells, or PBMCs. The dataset comprised deeply sampled blood TCRbeta repertoires from subjects exposed to, actively infected with, or recovered from COVID-19. A freely available public database, intended as a resource for researchers studying the immune response to SARS-CoV-2, is where the repertoires were released. Samples were obtained from the ongoing ImmuneRACE study (first 160 participants) and from over 1,000 subjects provided by 6 global collaborators. A de-identified subject ID, COVID-19 status, age in years and sex were almost always included in the sample metadata. Where available, HLA class I and class II types were taken from metadata supplied by the sample provider and were not determined by assay-based typing.

The collaborating institutions used their own protocols to collect whole blood in K2EDTA tubes. For TCRbeta analysis, collaborator samples were shipped as frozen whole blood, as isolated PBMCs, or as DNA extracted from either sample type. The CDR3 runs 17 residues from the cysteine to the phenylalanine. Only CDR3 DNA is held: 51 bases, read in frame from base 1. CDR1 and CDR2, looked up from the germline V gene (reference sequence), are LNHDA and SQIVND. The V end loses 7 bases and the J end loses 0 bases, and a stretch of 19 bases separates them. About this clone: Its specific antigen is unknown. No much larger clone exists at a distance of one base, and base qualities are not known.

The paper's findings and limits, for the study overall: Clinical and demographic metadata were provided uncurated, with the amount varying by source and participant.

TCRbeta CDR3 regions were amplified from genomic DNA using the immunoSEQ Assay, a bias-controlled multiplex PCR. The paper's data handling went like this. Nucleated cell counts per sample were estimated from amplification of reference gene primers within the assay. To quantify the absolute abundance of each unique TCRbeta CDR3 rearrangement, sequence reads were collapsed and filtered. For each sample, productive Simpson clonality was calculated by taking the square root of Simpson's diversity index across productive rearrangements. The table was pulled from immuneACCESS by TCRdb, which kept in-frame rearrangements only. Such tables lose some clones; where checked, under half of the loss comes from unresolved V genes, and the rest has no known cause. That table supplies the V and J calls and clone size; D and trimming were determined from the DNA. The sample table lists 150,000 to 200,000 clones, around 85% of them with a count of one. Jointly, the top ten make up roughly 8.2% of the sample.

This TCR derives from a woman aged 55-70 years with acute or convalescent COVID-19. Material: peripheral blood. The sequence joins TRBV19 to TRBJ1-3, with a tentative D gene TRBD1 over 5 matching bases. The CDR3: CASTDPGTPSSGNTIYF. Read as DNA, the sequence is TGTGCCAGTACCGACCCCGGGACTCCCAGCTCTGGAAACACCATATATTTT.